This TCR beta chain was captured in a study of T cells after yellow fever vaccination. The overall study: In the case of low-cell-number fractions, SMART-Seq v4 Ultra Low Input was used for preparation. Whole-study results and caveats: Weaker overall, the secondary response nonetheless peaked faster (day 5 versus 15).

The CDR3 has 12 residues. Germline CDR1 reads MNHNY; CDR2 reads SVGAGI (reference sequence). With 7 bases clipped from V and 10 bases from J, the junction kept 5 bases outside the gene matches. Points on this clonotype: Antigen specificity is unknown.

TCR cDNA was made by 5'RACE template switching, adding a universal primer site and UMIs. TCRdb reanalysed the 5' RACE reads using MiXCR and keeps one entry per CDR3 protein. The repertoire holds some 320,000 distinct CDR3 sequences, over 8% seen once, with about a sixth in the top ten. The chain joins TRBV6-6 to TRBJ2-1; TRBD1 agrees at 9 bases. The clonotype was recovered from a man aged 18 to 29 who received the YFV17D yellow fever vaccine. The sequences come from PBMCs, collected on the day of the first yellow fever vaccination. Here the CDR3 DNA reads TGTGCCAGCACCTACAGGGGGCTCGAGCAGTTCTTC. As protein: CASTYRGLEQFF.